These 17 T cell receptor beta chains share one sample of origin, sequenced in a study of shared clonotypes between healthy human individuals. The method was immunoSEQ multiplex PCR; TCRdb's version includes in-frame clones alone and lacks a portion of them. The repertoire consists of around 2,000,000 clones, with 85% to 95% occurring once and the leading ten covering 0.13%. Sequenced: naive CD4+ T cells sorted from blood. Subset given: CD45RA+ positively selected. The receptors stem from a man aged 18 to 35 in good health.

CDR3 residues: CASSRGTSGFNEQYF. The CDR3 coding sequence is TGTGCCAGCAGTAGGGGGACTAGCGGGTTCAACGAGCAGTACTTC. The rearrangement uses TRBV6-5 and TRBJ2-7, with TRBD2 matching over 12 bases. The junction had 7 bases not matched to a gene; V was cut back by 5 bases and J by 5 bases. CDR1 is MNHEY, CDR2 SVGAGI, per germline. The CDR3 consists of 15 residues.

About this clone: In the same sample, other DNA sequences code for this CDR3. V is TRBV7-2 and J is TRBJ2-5, with no clear D. Trimming left V 2 bases short and J 1 base short, with 5 bases between. CDR1 is SGHTA and CDR2 is FQGNSA in the germline V gene. This CDR3 contains 13 residues. CDR3 nucleotide sequence: TGTGCCAGCAGCTTAACCCGCCAAGAGACCCAGTACTTC. Translated: CASSLTRQETQYF.

In its sample, this clone was seen once. The V gene is TRBV5-1, the J gene TRBJ2-5; 10 bases match TRBD2. Germline V CDR1 and CDR2: SGHRS, YFSETQ. The CDR3 contains 16 residues. V shed 4 bases and J 3 bases; nucleotides not matched to a gene: 9. The CDR3 is CASSPQSTSGEETQYF. The CDR3 DNA follows: TGCGCCAGCAGCCCCCAAAGTACTAGCGGGGAAGAGACCCAGTACTTC.

The rearrangement uses TRBV4-3 and TRBJ2-5; D is undetermined. This CDR3 spans 14 amino acids. Germline CDR1 and CDR2: LGHNA and YSLEER. Deletions cut 0 bases from V and 5 bases from J, with 10 bases between. The CDR3 spells CASSQEGGWETQYF. CDR3 in DNA: TGCGCCAGCAGCCAAGAAGGTGGATGGGAGACCCAGTACTTC.

The chain links TRBV5-1 to TRBJ2-3; D unclear. Trimming took 0 bases from V and 0 from J, leaving 11 bases between them. Germline lookup yields CDR1 SGHRS and CDR2 YFSETQ. The CDR3 has 16 amino acids. The CDR3 DNA is TGCGCCAGCAGCTTGGGAGGATCCTCAAGCACAGATACGCAGTATTTT. This sequence encodes CASSLGGSSSTDTQYF.

This clone was seen once. This chain links TRBV19 with TRBJ1-5, with 7 bases that match TRBD1. V lost 0 bases to trimming and J lost 7 bases; unmatched junction nucleotides: 6. This CDR3 is 15 amino acids long. Germline V lookup: CDR1 LNHDA, CDR2 SQIVND (reference sequence). The CDR3 protein is CASSIEVTGRQPQHF. The CDR3 bases are TGTGCCAGTAGTATAGAAGTGACAGGGAGGCAGCCCCAGCATTTT.

This chain connects TRBV6-5 to TRBJ2-2; 8 bases align to TRBD2. Germline trimming cut 5 bases from V and 0 bases from J; bases unmatched to any gene: 2. The CDR3 covers 15 residues. The germline CDR1 and CDR2 sequences are MNHEY and SVGAGI. The CDR3 DNA is TGTGCCAGCAGTCGTAGCGGGGCGAACACCGGGGAGCTGTTTTTT. This sequence encodes CASSRSGANTGELFF.

As regards this clone: Other DNA variants within this sample encode the same CDR3. The chain has TRBV7-2 and TRBJ1-2; D not certain. Trimming removed 6 bases at V and 4 bases at J, with 9 bases between. Per the germline V gene, CDR1 is SGHTA and CDR2 is FQGNSA. CDR3 length: 12 amino acids. The CDR3 reads CASSPGPYGYTF. Written as DNA, the CDR3 is TGTGCCAGCAGTCCCGGGCCCTATGGCTACACCTTC.

A note on this clone: The same CDR3 is also encoded by other DNA sequences in this sample. The chain employs TRBV7-2 and TRBJ2-7; TRBD2 might be the D (6 bases). The CDR3 has 14 residues. CDR1 and CDR2 (germline): SGHTA, FQGNSA. V was pared by 0 bases and J by 3 bases, with 9 bases between. CDR3 coding DNA: TGTGCCAGCAGCTTAGCGGCGGGGAGCTACGAGCAGTACTTC. Translation: CASSLAAGSYEQYF. The entire variable domain, with the rest obtained from reference TRBV7-2 and TRBJ2-7, is as follows: GAGVSQSPSNKVTEKGKDVELRCDPISGHTALYWYRQSLGQGLEFLIYFQGNSAPDKSGLPSDRFSAERTGGSVSTLTIQRTQQEDSAVYLCASSLAAGSYEQYFGPGTRLTVT.

In regard to this clone: A much larger clone lies one base from this, so it may be a read error. CDR3 in amino acids: CAIQQGRNYSYTF. For the CDR3, the DNA is TGTGCCATCCAACAGGGGCGAAACTATAGCTACACCTTC. The chain links TRBV10-3 to TRBJ1-2; 7 bases are a match to TRBD1. The CDR3 has 13 amino acids. The germline CDR1 and CDR2 sequences are ENHRY and SYGVKD.

CDR3 region: CASSLPLDGYTF. The CDR3 bases are TGCGCCAGCAGCCTTCCCTTAGATGGCTACACCTTC. This chain joins TRBV5-1 and TRBJ1-2; D gene ambiguous. V was shortened by 4 bases and J by 6 bases, with 10 bases between the two germline ends. This CDR3 is built from 12 residues. Germline V CDR1 and CDR2: SGHRS, YFSETQ.

The chain joins TRBV5-1 to TRBJ2-5, with TRBD2 matching 11 bases. Germline assignment: CDR1 SGHRS and CDR2 YFSETQ. The CDR3 consists of 16 residues. V dropped 0 bases and J dropped 2; count of bases not matched to a gene: 3. CDR3 in amino acids: CASSLAGLAEQETQYF. CDR3 nucleotides: TGCGCCAGCAGCTTGGCGGGACTAGCGGAGCAAGAGACCCAGTACTTC.

This chain joins TRBV7-9 and TRBJ1-2; 9 bases are shared with TRBD1. Germline V gene lookup returns CDR1 SEHNR and CDR2 FQNEAQ (reference sequence). With V trimmed by 5 bases and J by 8 bases, 12 bases remained unmatched. The CDR3 totals 15 residues. This chain's CDR3 is CASSTLTGGAGGYTF. CDR3 nucleotides: TGTGCCAGCAGCACACTTACAGGGGGCGCCGGCGGCTACACCTTC.

As for this clone: The germline gene is not matched at one end of the junction; a read error may be the cause. The chain uses TRBV19 and TRBJ1-1, with 9 bases matching TRBD1. This CDR3 has 12 residues. CDR1 is LNHDA and CDR2 is SQIVND in the germline V gene (reference sequence). CDR3 nucleotides: TGTGCCAGTAGTGGTGGACAGGGGCGCCGGATCTTT. Amino acids: CASSGGQGRRIF.

This clone has just one count. The chain joins TRBV9 to TRBJ2-7, with 7 bases that match TRBD1. Germline loops: CDR1 SGDLS, CDR2 YYNGEE. The CDR3 consists of 16 residues. V shed 0 bases and J 2 bases; nucleotides not matched to a gene: 8. The CDR3 DNA follows: TGTGCCAGCAGCGTAGGGACAGGCTCCTCGGCCTACGAGCAGTACTTC. Residues: CASSVGTGSSAYEQYF.

The genes are TRBV6-1 and TRBJ1-6; D uncertain. V lost 3 bases, J lost 8 bases, and 17 bases lay in between. This CDR3 spans 16 amino acids. The V gene's germline CDR1 is MNHNS and CDR2 SASEGT. In DNA, the CDR3 is TGTGCCAGCAGTGACCCTAATCGGTACTCCTATTCACCCCTCCACTTT. Protein: CASSDPNRYSYSPLHF.

This chain connects TRBV5-1 to TRBJ2-7, with D perhaps matching TRBD2 (5 bases). The CDR3 runs to 14 residues. Germline CDR1 is SGHRS and CDR2 is YFSETQ. The V gene lost 4 bases and the J gene lost 3 bases, with 14 bases spanning the gap. This chain's CDR3 is CASSDRGSLYEQYF. CDR3 sequence (DNA): TGCGCCAGCAGCGATAGAGGGAGTCTCTACGAGCAGTACTTC.